Listed below are T cell receptor beta chains from one sample, sequenced in a study of human T cells and chemical hapten exposure. In TCRdb, the reads were re-called with MiXCR into one record per CDR3 protein. This table has 95,000 to 150,000 distinct CDR3 sequences, about 7.7% appearing once. What was sequenced was whole blood. All receptors derive from a human donor in good health. Some clones in this sample may be carry-over from other donors' samples. CDR3s include the opening cysteine and the closing phenylalanine or tryptophan. Each record gives: D gene, clone size, V gene, J gene, CDR3 protein, CDR3 DNA. D genes are given only for firm matches. A row's size may be missing; if present it is once, few, many or a size class.

.	.	TRBV5-1	TRBJ1-2	CASSRQLDSTQGYTF	TGCGCCAGCAGCCGACAACTCGACAGTACGCAGGGCTACACCTTC
TRBD2	many	TRBV28	TRBJ2-1	CASSLIRTSNEQFF	TGTGCCAGCAGTTTAATTCGGACTAGCAATGAGCAGTTCTTC
.	few	TRBV18	TRBJ1-3	CASSPPNIYSTWGGNTIYF	TGTGCCAGCTCACCACCGAACATTTACTCGACTTGGGGCGGAAACACCATATATTTT
.	many	TRBV29-1	TRBJ2-1	CSWSLGKEQFF	TGCAGCTGGTCCTTAGGGAAAGAGCAGTTCTTC
TRBD2	few	TRBV5-1	TRBJ2-1	CASSFWTSGYYNEQFF	TGCGCCAGCAGTTTCTGGACTAGCGGGTACTACAATGAGCAGTTCTTC
TRBD1	.	TRBV12-3/TRBV12-4	TRBJ1-5	CASRSGTGTFSNQPQHF	TGTGCCAGCAGATCAGGGACAGGGACCTTTAGCAATCAGCCCCAGCATTTT
.	many	TRBV4-3	TRBJ2-4	CASSQDRALAKNIQYF	TGCGCCAGCAGCCAAGATAGGGCACTAGCCAAAAACATTCAGTACTTC
.	many	TRBV7-9	TRBJ2-1	CASSLGGPHEQFF	TGTGCCAGCAGCTTAGGGGGACCCCATGAGCAGTTCTTC
TRBD1	few	TRBV12-3/TRBV12-4	TRBJ1-1	CASSSTGGGITEAFF	TGTGCCAGCAGTAGTACAGGGGGAGGGATCACTGAAGCTTTCTTT
.	many	TRBV5-6	TRBJ1-1	CASSSIGRQAMNTEAFF	TGTGCCAGCAGCTCCATTGGGCGGCAAGCCATGAACACTGAAGCTTTCTTT
TRBD1	many	TRBV20-1	TRBJ1-3	CSARSQGAGNTIYF	TGCAGTGCTAGATCCCAGGGGGCTGGAAACACCATATATTTT
.	few	TRBV27	TRBJ2-7	CASSLGISYEQYF	TGTGCCAGCAGTTTAGGCATCTCCTACGAGCAGTACTTC
.	.	TRBV27	TRBJ2-1	CASSNTHEQFF	TGTGCCAGCAGTAACACCCATGAGCAGTTCTTC
.	few	TRBV20-1	TRBJ2-7	CSAPLPQRNEQYF	TGCAGTGCTCCCTTACCTCAGCGGAACGAGCAGTACTTC
.	few	TRBV6-5	TRBJ2-7	CASSYGVGGADYEQYF	TGTGCCAGCAGTTACGGGGTTGGGGGGGCGGACTACGAGCAGTACTTC
.	.	TRBV14	TRBJ1-1	CASSQDQGMNTEAFF	TGTGCCAGCAGCCAAGATCAGGGGATGAACACTGAAGCTTTCTTT
TRBD2	.	TRBV6-2/TRBV6-3	TRBJ2-1	CASSPSGGGYNEQFF	TGTGCCAGCAGTCCTTCGGGCGGGGGGTACAATGAGCAGTTCTTC
.	many	TRBV7-9	TRBJ2-1	CASSLAAGPIQSSYNEQFF	TGTGCCAGCAGCTTAGCGGCAGGACCTATACAGAGCTCCTACAATGAGCAGTTCTTC
TRBD1	many	TRBV27	TRBJ1-2	CASNQGGSRYGYTF	TGTGCCAGCAACCAGGGGGGGTCTCGCTATGGCTACACCTTC
.	many	TRBV29-1	TRBJ1-1	CSARGRSVNTEAFF	TGCAGCGCTAGAGGGCGTTCGGTGAACACTGAAGCTTTCTTT
.	many	TRBV7-8	TRBJ2-7	CASSLARVEEQYF	TGTGCCAGCAGCTTAGCCAGGGTAGAAGAGCAGTACTTC
.	many	TRBV20-1	TRBJ2-3	CSAAVSDTQYF	TGCAGTGCCGCGGTTTCAGATACGCAGTATTTT
.	many	TRBV19	TRBJ2-1	CASTLRGYNEQFF	TGTGCCAGTACTCTCCGGGGATACAATGAGCAGTTCTTC
.	.	TRBV5-5	TRBJ2-5	CASSWAYWRQETQYF	TGTGCCAGCAGTTGGGCCTATTGGAGACAAGAGACCCAGTACTTC
TRBD2	few	TRBV7-9	TRBJ2-1	CASSLVAGVHNEQFF	TGTGCCAGCAGCTTAGTAGCGGGAGTTCACAATGAGCAGTTCTTC
.	few	TRBV19	TRBJ2-5	CASSISTKGETQYF	TGTGCCAGTAGTATCTCAACTAAGGGAGAGACCCAGTACTTC
.	.	TRBV27	TRBJ2-7	CASSPGLSYEQYF	TGTGCCAGCAGTCCGGGACTCTCCTACGAGCAGTACTTC
.	few	TRBV20-1	TRBJ1-5	CSARDSGSNQPQHF	TGCAGTGCTAGAGATTCGGGGAGCAATCAGCCCCAGCATTTT
TRBD1	.	TRBV4-3	TRBJ2-1	CASSPGQGTYNEQFF	TGCGCCAGCAGCCCCGGACAGGGTACCTACAATGAGCAGTTCTTC
.	few	TRBV12-3/TRBV12-4	TRBJ2-3	CASQSTGQSTDTQYF	TGTGCCAGCCAATCGACCGGTCAAAGCACAGATACGCAGTATTTT
.	few	TRBV7-9	TRBJ2-1	CASSFVGGHSYNEQFF	TGTGCCAGCAGCTTTGTTGGGGGCCACTCCTACAATGAGCAGTTCTTC